These T cell receptor beta chains were read from a single sample in a study of radiotherapy plus CTLA-4 blockade in lung cancer. Profiling relied on immunoSEQ multiplex PCR, and the TCRdb table lists in-frame clones only, not all of them. The sample has over 50,000 clones, 70% to 85% seen once. Specimen: peripheral blood, collected from a patient treated with radiotherapy plus ipilimumab. These receptors were collected from a human donor with non-small cell lung cancer who had a partial response to radiotherapy plus ipilimumab. Each CDR3 is given with its conserved first and last residue. A D gene is named only where the DNA matches it firmly. Part of the rows lack a size; the others show once, few, many or a class for expanded clones.

>TRBJ1-1|.|TRBV6-5|.
TGTGCCAGCAGTCTACAGGGAGCGAACACTGAAGCTTTCTTT
CASSLQGANTEAFF
>TRBJ2-5|.|TRBV6-5|TRBD2
TGTGCCAGCAGTTACCTAGCGGGAACCCAAGAGACCCAGTACTTC
CASSYLAGTQETQYF
>TRBJ1-5|.|TRBV7-2|.
TGTGCCAGCAGCTTACAGGGATCTCAGCCCCAGCATTTT
CASSLQGSQPQHF
>TRBJ1-2|.|TRBV27|TRBD1
TGTGCCAGCAAGGGACAGGGACACTATGGCTACACCTTC
CASKGQGHYGYTF
>TRBJ1-4|medium-sized|TRBV5-6|TRBD1
TGTGCCAGCAGCTTTGGGACAGGGAATGAAAAACTGTTTTTT
CASSFGTGNEKLFF
>TRBJ1-1|few|TRBV9|TRBD1
TGTGCCAGCAGCACTGACAGGGGAAACACTGAAGCTTTCTTT
CASSTDRGNTEAFF
>TRBJ2-4|.|TRBV2|TRBD1
TGTGCCAGCAGTGCTACAGGGGGACAAGCCAAAAACATTCAGTACTTC
CASSATGGQAKNIQYF
>TRBJ1-4|.|TRBV7-8|TRBD1
TGTGCCAGCAGCCACTCTGCCGGGACAGGGGATGAAAAACTGTTTTTT
CASSHSAGTGDEKLFF
>TRBJ1-1|.|TRBV25-1|TRBD1
TGTGCCAGCAGTGATCCCTCCACAGGGGGGAACACTGAAGCTTTCTTT
CASSDPSTGGNTEAFF
>TRBJ2-3|.|TRBV9|.
TGTGCCAGCAGCCCTACACTAGCTGCAGATACGCAGTATTTT
CASSPTLAADTQYF
>TRBJ1-1|once|TRBV11-3|.
TGTGCCAGCAGCCTGGGGAGGGGAAGCACTGAAGCTTTCTTT
CASSLGRGSTEAFF
>TRBJ1-3|.|TRBV7-2|TRBD1
TGTGCCAGCAGCCCTGACAGGGCTGGAAACACCATATATTTT
CASSPDRAGNTIYF
>TRBJ1-2|.|TRBV11-2|TRBD1
TGTGCCAGCAGCTTAGATCCCTCGAGGACAGGGGTGGGCGGCTACACCTTC
CASSLDPSRTGVGGYTF
>TRBJ2-6|.|TRBV4-2|.
TGTGCCAGCAGCCAAGAGGCCACCGGCGGTGGGGCCAACGTCCTGACTTTC
CASSQEATGGGANVLTF
>TRBJ1-4|.|TRBV7-9|.
TGTGCCAGCAGCCGAAGCGGGACTGCGAATGAAAAACTGTTTTTT
CASSRSGTANEKLFF
>TRBJ2-7|.|TRBV6-6|TRBD1
TGTGCCAGCATCGGCGGGACAGGGGGTTACGAGCAGTACTTC
CASIGGTGGYEQYF
>TRBJ1-5|.|TRBV6-5|TRBD1
TGTGCCAGCAGGTCGACAGGGGGGAGCAATCAGCCCCAGCATTTT
CASRSTGGSNQPQHF
>TRBJ2-3|.|TRBV7-2|TRBD2
TGTGCCAGCAGCTTGACTAGCGGACGGTATACGCAGTATTTT
CASSLTSGRYTQYF
>TRBJ1-2|.|TRBV5-4|TRBD1
TGTGCCAGCAGCGCCCTAGGACAGGGGAGAAATGGCTACACCTTC
CASSALGQGRNGYTF
>TRBJ1-1|few|TRBV11-3|.
TGTGCCAGCAGCCCGACTGTGGGGGGAGAAGCTTTCTTT
CASSPTVGGEAFF
>TRBJ2-7|.|TRBV5-8|TRBD1
TGTGCCAGCAGCCGACCAGGGGGCTACGAGCAGTACTTC
CASSRPGGYEQYF
>TRBJ2-3|few|TRBV9|TRBD1
TGTGCCAGCAGCCCCCGAGGACAGGGGATAACGCAGTATTTT
CASSPRGQGITQYF
>TRBJ1-1|.|TRBV6-1|.
TGTGCCAGCAGTTTAAGCAGATCGGTGAGGACTGAAGCTTTCTTT
CASSLSRSVRTEAFF
>TRBJ1-1|.|TRBV28|.
TGTGCCAGCAGTCCCAACACGATTGAAGCTTTCTTT
CASSPNTIEAFF
>TRBJ2-2|.|TRBV4-1|.
TGCGCCAGCAGCCAAGAAGGGGATATCGGGGAGCTGTTTTTT
CASSQEGDIGELFF
>TRBJ2-7|few|TRBV15|TRBD2
TGTGCCACCAGCAGAGGTAGCGGGAGCTACGAGCAGTACTTC
CATSRGSGSYEQYF
>TRBJ2-6|.|TRBV27|.
TGTGCCAGCAGTTCACGAGACCAGGGCCCGGGGGCCAACGTCCTGACTTTC
CASSSRDQGPGANVLTF
>TRBJ1-2|.|TRBV19|.
TGTGCCAGTAGCTGGGCGGGGGGGCTGGAAGGCTACACCTTC
CASSWAGGLEGYTF
>TRBJ1-3|.|TRBV19|.
TGTGCCAGTAGTATGAGTACCTCTGGAAACACCATATATTTT
CASSMSTSGNTIYF
>TRBJ1-2|.|TRBV25-1|.
TGTGCCAGCAGTGGAACAGGGATCCCTTTGAAGGGCTACACCTTC
CASSGTGIPLKGYTF
>TRBJ1-6|.|TRBV7-8|.
TGTGCCAGCAGCCCCCGCCTCCTGAGTAATTCACCCCTCCACTTT
CASSPRLLSNSPLHF
>TRBJ2-7|few|TRBV11-3|TRBD2
TGTGCCAGCAGCCCGAGAAGTAGCGGGGGGACCTACGAGCAGTACTTC
CASSPRSSGGTYEQYF
>TRBJ2-3|.|TRBV5-4|.
TGTGCCAGCAGCGCCAGACAAATAGGTGCAGATACGCAGTATTTT
CASSARQIGADTQYF
>TRBJ1-1|once|TRBV5-1|.
TGCGCCAGCGCTGGGGCAGGTCCGAACACTGAAGCTTTCTTT
CASAGAGPNTEAFF
>TRBJ1-2|.|TRBV6-1|.
TGTGCCACCTCAAAGTCTACTAACTATGGCTACACCTTC
CATSKSTNYGYTF
>TRBJ2-5|.|TRBV6-5|TRBD1
TGTGCCAGCAGTTACGGGGACAGCCAAGAGACCCAGTACTTC
CASSYGDSQETQYF
>TRBJ2-7|.|TRBV27|.
TGTGCCAGCAGACCCCGACAGGCCTACGAGCAGTACTTC
CASRPRQAYEQYF
>TRBJ2-4|.|TRBV28|TRBD1
TGTGCCAGCAGGAGACAGGGTAGAGGAAACATTCAGTACTTC
CASRRQGRGNIQYF
>TRBJ1-1|.|TRBV29-1|TRBD1
TGCAGCGTTGACATTTCCGGGACAGTGAACACTGAAGCTTTCTTT
CSVDISGTVNTEAFF
>TRBJ1-2|.|TRBV6-1|.
TGTGCCAGCAGTGAAGCGGCCCGAGGCTATGGCTACACCTTC
CASSEAARGYGYTF
>TRBJ1-3|.|TRBV5-8|TRBD1
TGTGCCAGCAGTACCGGACAGGGGAAGGGAAACACCATATATTTT
CASSTGQGKGNTIYF
>TRBJ2-1|.|TRBV9|TRBD2
TGTGCCAGCAGCCAAAGCCGAGAACTAGCGGGGGGGATTGTCAATGAGCAGTTCTTC
CASSQSRELAGGIVNEQFF
>TRBJ2-7|once|TRBV11-2|TRBD1
TGTGCCAGCAGGGGAGGAGGGACAGGGCCCCTTTACGAGCAGTACTTC
CASRGGGTGPLYEQYF
>TRBJ2-2|.|TRBV2|TRBD2
TGTGCCAGCAGGCGGACTAGCGGGGGGGGCGGGGAGCTGTTTTTT
CASRRTSGGGGELFF
>TRBJ1-5|once|TRBV19|TRBD1
TGTGCCAGTAGTATACCCGGACAGGGCAGTCAGCCCCAGCATTTT
CASSIPGQGSQPQHF
>TRBJ2-7|.|TRBV9|.
TGTGCCAGCAGCGTAGGGGGACAACCCTCCTACGAGCAGTACTTC
CASSVGGQPSYEQYF
>TRBJ2-5|.|TRBV5-6|.
TGTGCCAGCAGCTGGGGCACAGCAGAGACCCAGTACTTC
CASSWGTAETQYF
>TRBJ2-5|.|TRBV7-2|.
TGTGCCAGCAGCCCACAAACTAGTTCGGGGGAGACCCAGTACTTC
CASSPQTSSGETQYF
>TRBJ1-2|.|TRBV6-1|.
TGTGCCAGCAGACGCCGGGTAGGGGTTAAGGATGGCTACACCTTC
CASRRRVGVKDGYTF
>TRBJ2-1|.|TRBV6-4|TRBD2
TGTGCCAGCAGTGACACTAGCGGGGGGCTCTACAATGAGCAGTTCTTC
CASSDTSGGLYNEQFF
>TRBJ1-2|.|TRBV4-1|.
TGCGCCAGCAGCCAAGTCGTCCTAAACTATGGCTACACCTTC
CASSQVVLNYGYTF
>TRBJ1-2|.|TRBV29-1|.
TGCAGCGTTGGGGGACAAGGGTTCGGCTACACCTTC
CSVGGQGFGYTF
>TRBJ1-1|once|TRBV10-2|.
TGCGCCAGCAGTGAGCCCGGTTTGGCAGGGGTGAACACTGAAGCTTTCTTT
CASSEPGLAGVNTEAFF
>TRBJ2-7|.|TRBV11-2|TRBD1
TGTGCCAGCAGCCTCGACAGGGGGCTCTACGAGCAGTACTTC
CASSLDRGLYEQYF